This TCR beta chain was profiled in a study of shared T cell receptors in the human thymus. Using immunoSEQ multiplex PCR, the repertoire was profiled, and TCRdb retains in-frame clones only, with some absent. The sample consists of 600,000 to 900,000 clones, 80% to 90% of them appearing once. These same data were also listed under a study on human thymus T cells. That study adds: Donation was from healthy Finnish infants who were having corrective surgery that addressed congenital heart defects. Obtained as resections during corrective heart surgery, the thymus tissue was then studied. In thymic and blood repertoires alike, V and J usage looked biased. Related research examined unrelated individuals and reported that their thymic repertoires overlapped highly.

The source of this sequence is a girl less than two years old with a congenital heart defect. Sequencing was carried out using thymocytes.

The CDR3 DNA sequence: TGTGCCAGCAGCCCCTCGTTAGTCGGGGAGCTGTTTTTT. It codes for CASSPSLVGELFF. The V call is TRBV11-3, the J call TRBJ2-2; D gene uncertain. In germline, CDR1 is SGHNT, CDR2 YENEEA. Trimming took off 5 bases at V and 7 bases at J, with 11 bases between the two ends. The CDR3 runs to 13 residues.